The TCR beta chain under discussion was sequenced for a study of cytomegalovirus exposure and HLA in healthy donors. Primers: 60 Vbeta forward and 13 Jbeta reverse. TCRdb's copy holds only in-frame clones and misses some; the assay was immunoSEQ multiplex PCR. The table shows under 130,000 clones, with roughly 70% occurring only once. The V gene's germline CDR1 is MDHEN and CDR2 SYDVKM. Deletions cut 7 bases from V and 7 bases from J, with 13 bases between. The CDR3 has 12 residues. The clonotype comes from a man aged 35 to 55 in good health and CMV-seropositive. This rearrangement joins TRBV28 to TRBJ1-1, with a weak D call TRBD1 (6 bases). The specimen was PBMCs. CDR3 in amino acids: CASNDGTNEAFF. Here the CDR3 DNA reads TGTGCCAGCAACGACGGGACAAATGAAGCTTTCTTT.